The rows below give T cell receptor beta chains drawn from one sample of a study of T cell responses to AZD1222 COVID-19 vaccine. TCRdb's copy holds only in-frame clones and misses some; the assay was immunoSEQ multiplex PCR. The sample lists roughly 180,000 clones; roughly nine tenths were seen once. Sequenced material: peripheral blood, taken 28 days after the second AZD1222 dose. The receptors derive from an adult who received the AZD1222 COVID-19 vaccine. CDR3s include the opening cysteine and the closing phenylalanine or tryptophan. Fields, in order: J gene, D gene, V gene, clone size, CDR3 protein, CDR3 DNA. The D gene is left open where the match is weak. Clone size is stated in some rows and not others, as once, few, many or a class when expanded.

TRBJ2-7 TRBD2 TRBV3-1/TRBV3-2 - CASSQGLAPLEQYF TGTGCCAGCAGCCAAGGACTAGCCCCACTCGAGCAGTACTTC
TRBJ1-2 - TRBV5-1 once CASSLGTENYGYTF TGCGCCAGCAGCCTCGGGACGGAGAACTATGGCTACACCTTC
TRBJ2-7 TRBD1 TRBV19 - CASSTRDRGFVYEQYF TGTGCCAGTAGTACCCGGGACAGGGGTTTTGTCTACGAGCAGTACTTC
TRBJ1-3 - TRBV28 - CASSFHTAGRYTIYF TGTGCCAGCAGTTTCCACACGGCCGGACGATACACCATATATTTT
TRBJ2-2 - TRBV5-1 - CATRSGDRNTGELFF TGCGCCACCCGATCGGGGGACAGGAACACCGGGGAGCTGTTTTTT
TRBJ2-3 - TRBV27 - CASSSGTGARNTQYF TGTGCCAGCAGTTCAGGGACGGGTGCAAGAAATACGCAGTATTTT
TRBJ2-1 - TRBV5-1 once CASSWTSDIYNEQFF TGCGCCAGCAGCTGGACAAGCGACATTTACAATGAGCAGTTCTTC
TRBJ1-1 - TRBV7-6 - CASSSRVGARNTEAFF TGTGCCAGCAGCTCCAGAGTGGGGGCGAGGAACACTGAAGCTTTCTTT
TRBJ1-5 - TRBV28 - CASSVEGGRSQPQHF TGTGCCAGCAGTGTCGAGGGGGGCCGCAGTCAGCCCCAGCATTTT
TRBJ2-7 TRBD1 TRBV4-1 - CASSQEKTTGDEQYF TGCGCCAGCAGCCAAGAAAAGACCACAGGGGACGAGCAGTACTTC
TRBJ1-1 TRBD1 TRBV3-1/TRBV3-2 - CASSLWDRDTEAFF TGTGCCAGCAGCCTATGGGACAGGGACACTGAAGCTTTCTTT
TRBJ2-7 - TRBV3-1/TRBV3-2 - CASSTRGTNSYEQYF TGTGCCAGCAGCACAAGGGGGACTAACTCCTACGAGCAGTACTTC
TRBJ2-7 - TRBV6-5 - CASRHREAYEQYF TGTGCCAGCAGGCACAGGGAAGCCTACGAGCAGTACTTC
TRBJ1-3 - TRBV4-1 - CASSLRGLGGNTIYF TGCGCCAGCAGCCTTAGGGGTCTTGGCGGAAACACCATATATTTT
TRBJ2-1 TRBD2 TRBV30 - CAWSGGRGSYNEQFF TGTGCCTGGAGTGGGGGGAGGGGCTCCTACAATGAGCAGTTCTTC
TRBJ1-3 - TRBV18 - CASSPFIRDIEGNTIYF TGTGCCAGCTCACCTTTTATTCGGGACATAGAAGGAAACACCATATATTTT
TRBJ2-2 TRBD1 TRBV7-7 - CASSLRGQGENTGELFF TGTGCTAGCAGCTTGCGGGGACAGGGGGAAAACACCGGGGAGCTGTTTTTT
TRBJ1-1 TRBD1 TRBV3-1/TRBV3-2 - CASSQGQGNTEAFF TGTGCCAGCAGCCAGGGACAGGGAAACACTGAAGCTTTCTTT
TRBJ2-4 TRBD2 TRBV5-8 - CASSFAVAGHHIQYF TGTGCCAGCAGCTTCGCGGTAGCGGGCCACCACATTCAGTACTTC
TRBJ2-2 TRBD2 TRBV10-2 - CASRVLAVNTGELFF TGCGCCAGCAGGGTACTAGCGGTGAACACCGGGGAGCTGTTTTTT
TRBJ1-5 - TRBV6-5 - CASKENSNQPQHF TGTGCCAGCAAAGAAAATAGCAATCAGCCCCAGCATTTT
TRBJ1-5 TRBD1 TRBV27 - CASSPEDRESNQPQHF TGTGCCAGCAGTCCAGAGGACAGGGAGAGCAATCAGCCCCAGCATTTT
TRBJ2-4 - TRBV5-8 - CASRSLAKNIQYF TGTGCCAGCAGGTCCCTAGCCAAAAACATTCAGTACTTC
TRBJ2-7 - TRBV10-3 - CAISEGLSYEQYF TGTGCCATCAGTGAGGGACTTAGCTACGAGCAGTACTTC
TRBJ1-1 - TRBV3-1/TRBV3-2 - CASSALAEAFF TGTGCCAGCAGCGCGCTTGCTGAAGCTTTCTTT
TRBJ1-1 - TRBV12-3/TRBV12-4 - CASSGQMNTEAFF TGTGCCAGCAGTGGACAAATGAACACTGAAGCTTTCTTT
TRBJ2-3 TRBD2 TRBV6-5 - CASSYWGREVNQYF TGTGCCAGCAGTTATTGGGGTCGGGAGGTTAATCAGTATTTT
TRBJ2-7 TRBD2 TRBV5-6 - CASTISLAGVGARYEQYF TGTGCCAGCACCATCTCCCTAGCGGGAGTCGGTGCAAGGTACGAGCAGTACTTC
TRBJ2-1 TRBD1 TRBV28 - CASTSTGGTYNEQFF TGTGCCAGCACCTCGACAGGGGGCACCTACAATGAGCAGTTCTTC
TRBJ2-7 TRBD1 TRBV27 - CASSFPTRTGRSEQYF TGTGCCAGCAGTTTCCCAACACGGACAGGGCGGAGCGAGCAGTACTTC
TRBJ1-2 - TRBV3-1/TRBV3-2 - CASSLTLAGIYGYTF TGTGCCAGCAGCCTCACCCTTGCGGGAATCTATGGCTACACCTTC
TRBJ1-2 - TRBV3-1/TRBV3-2 - CASSQGAGRYGYTF TGTGCCAGCAGCCAAGGCGCGGGGAGGTATGGCTACACCTTC
TRBJ2-1 - TRBV7-9 - CASSPGRDNYNEQFF TGTGCCAGCAGCCCAGGCCGGGATAACTACAATGAGCAGTTCTTC
TRBJ2-1 TRBD2 TRBV5-1 - CASSPGTSGRAVSLFF TGCGCCAGCAGCCCAGGGACTAGCGGGAGGGCCGTTTCATTGTTCTTC
TRBJ2-3 TRBD2 TRBV24-1 - CATASGSKDTQYF TGTGCCACCGCTAGCGGGAGTAAAGATACGCAGTATTTT
TRBJ2-5 TRBD1 TRBV7-8 - CASSLGRNRGETQYF TGTGCCAGCAGCTTAGGCCGGAACAGGGGAGAGACCCAGTACTTC
TRBJ2-2 - TRBV6-2/TRBV6-3 - CASSDTQGPYTGELFF TGTGCCAGCAGTGACACACAGGGTCCCTACACCGGGGAGCTGTTTTTT
TRBJ1-5 TRBD1 TRBV28 - CASSPRDWGTGMGTGNQPQHF TGTGCCAGCAGTCCGCGGGATTGGGGGACAGGGATGGGGACGGGCAATCAGCCCCAGCATTTT
TRBJ2-3 TRBD2 TRBV24-1 - CATSDDSGGRADTQYF TGTGCCACCAGTGATGATAGCGGCGGGAGGGCAGATACGCAGTATTTT
TRBJ1-4 TRBD1 TRBV28 - CASSIWTGGREKLFF TGTGCCAGCAGTATTTGGACAGGGGGGAGGGAAAAACTGTTTTTT
TRBJ1-4 - TRBV27 - CASDRGPNEKLFF TGTGCCAGCGACCGAGGGCCTAATGAAAAACTGTTTTTT
TRBJ2-5 - TRBV11-3 - CASSTVGMETQYF TGTGCCAGCAGCACTGTAGGGATGGAGACCCAGTACTTC
TRBJ1-5 TRBD1 TRBV5-8 many CASSPYRGQPQHF TGTGCCAGCAGCCCCTACAGGGGTCAGCCCCAGCATTTT
TRBJ2-7 TRBD2 TRBV7-3 - CASSPRGGPYEQYF TGTGCCAGCAGCCCCCGGGGGGGGCCCTACGAGCAGTACTTC
TRBJ2-1 - TRBV6-5 few CASSYGSSYNEQFF TGTGCCAGCAGTTACGGCAGCTCCTACAATGAGCAGTTCTTC
TRBJ1-6 - TRBV5-5 - CASSWRDSYNSPLHF TGTGCCAGCAGCTGGCGGGACTCCTATAATTCACCCCTCCACTTT
TRBJ1-4 TRBD1 TRBV4-2 - CASSQEAGGSEKLFF TGTGCCAGCAGCCAAGAGGCAGGGGGGTCTGAAAAACTGTTTTTT
TRBJ2-3 - TRBV19 - CASSIDTSTDTQYF TGTGCCAGTAGTATAGACACTAGCACAGATACGCAGTATTTT